This T cell receptor beta chain appears in the sequencing data of a study of identical twins. Study results and caveats: In drawing conclusions, the study used cross-sectional statistical analysis and did not follow the same donors. Fewer insertions characterized abundant cord blood beta clonotypes, whereas memory repertoires showed none. Beta out-of-frame sequences showed weaker excess sharing between twins.

Through template switching, a universal primer site was introduced, and the cDNA contained unique molecular identifiers. From the 5' RACE reads, TCRdb called clonotypes with MiXCR, one entry per CDR3 protein. This table holds roughly 1.6 million distinct CDR3 sequences, around 29% found once. The CDR3 has 12 amino acids. Comments on this clonotype: The antigen remains unidentified.

Sequencing was carried out using cord blood. V gene TRBV21-1 combines with J gene TRBJ2-4; the DNA was not compared with TRBD1, the D call given in the table. TRBV21-1 is a pseudogene locus. This clonotype was obtained from a newborn girl in good health. CDR3 nucleotide sequence: TGTGCCAGCAGAACCCCGACTGGGGAGCAGTACTTC. This sequence encodes CASRTPTGEQYF.